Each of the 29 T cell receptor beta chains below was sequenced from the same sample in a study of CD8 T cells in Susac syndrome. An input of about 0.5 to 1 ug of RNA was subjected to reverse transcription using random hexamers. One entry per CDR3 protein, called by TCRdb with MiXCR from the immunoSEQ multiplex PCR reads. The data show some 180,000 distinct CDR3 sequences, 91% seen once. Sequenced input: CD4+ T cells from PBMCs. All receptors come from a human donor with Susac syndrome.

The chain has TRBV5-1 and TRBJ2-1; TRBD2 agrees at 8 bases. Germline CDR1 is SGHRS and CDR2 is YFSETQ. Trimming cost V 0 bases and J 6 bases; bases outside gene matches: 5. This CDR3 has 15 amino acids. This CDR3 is CASSLGTSRTNEQFF. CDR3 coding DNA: TGCGCCAGCAGCTTGGGGACTAGCCGAACCAATGAGCAGTTCTTC.

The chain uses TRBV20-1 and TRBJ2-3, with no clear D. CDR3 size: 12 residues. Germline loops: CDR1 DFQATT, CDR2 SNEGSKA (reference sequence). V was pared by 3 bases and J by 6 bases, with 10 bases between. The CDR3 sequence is CSARKRPDTQYF. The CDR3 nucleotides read TGCAGTGCTAGGAAACGGCCGGATACGCAGTATTTT.

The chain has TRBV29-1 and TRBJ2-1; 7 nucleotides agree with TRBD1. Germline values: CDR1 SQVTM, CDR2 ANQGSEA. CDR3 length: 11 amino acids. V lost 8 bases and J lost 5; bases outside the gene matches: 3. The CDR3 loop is CSSGTDNEQFF. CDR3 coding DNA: TGCAGCTCGGGGACAGACAATGAGCAGTTCTTC.

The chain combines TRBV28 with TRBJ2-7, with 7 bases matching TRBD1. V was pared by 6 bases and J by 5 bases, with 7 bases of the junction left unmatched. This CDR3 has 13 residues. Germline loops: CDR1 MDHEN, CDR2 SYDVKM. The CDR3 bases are TGTGCCAGCAGAAATACAGGGGCCAACGAGCAGTACTTC. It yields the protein CASRNTGANEQYF.

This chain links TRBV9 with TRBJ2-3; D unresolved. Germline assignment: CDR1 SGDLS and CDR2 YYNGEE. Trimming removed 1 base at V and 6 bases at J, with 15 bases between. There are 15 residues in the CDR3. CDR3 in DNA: TGTGCCAGCAGCGTAAACCCTGATGGGTGGGATACGCAGTATTTT. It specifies CASSVNPDGWDTQYF.

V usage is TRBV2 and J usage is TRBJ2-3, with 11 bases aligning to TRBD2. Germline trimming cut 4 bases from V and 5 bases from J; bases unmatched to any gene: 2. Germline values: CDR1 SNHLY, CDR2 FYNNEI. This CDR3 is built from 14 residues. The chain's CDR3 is CASSAGLAGDTQYF. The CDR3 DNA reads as TGTGCCAGCAGTGCAGGACTAGCGGGAGATACGCAGTATTTT.

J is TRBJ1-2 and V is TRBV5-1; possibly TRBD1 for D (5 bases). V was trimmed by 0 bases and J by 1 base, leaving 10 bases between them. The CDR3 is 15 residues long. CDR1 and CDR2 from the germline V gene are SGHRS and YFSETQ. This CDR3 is CASSLVSGVNYGYTF. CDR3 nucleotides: TGCGCCAGCAGCTTGGTATCGGGGGTTAACTATGGCTACACCTTC. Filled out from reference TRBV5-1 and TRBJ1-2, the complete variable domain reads KAGVTQTPRYLIKTRGQQVTLSCSPISGHRSVSWYQQTPGQGLQFLFEYFSETQRNKGNFPGRFSGRQFSNSRSEMNVSTLELGDSALYLCASSLVSGVNYGYTFGSGTRLTVV.

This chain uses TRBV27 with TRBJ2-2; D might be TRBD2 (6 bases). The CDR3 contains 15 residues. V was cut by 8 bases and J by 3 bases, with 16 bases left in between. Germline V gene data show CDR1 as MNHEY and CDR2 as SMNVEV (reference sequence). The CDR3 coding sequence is TGTGCCAGCGGTGCCGGGACTTCCCACACCGGGGAGCTGTTTTTT. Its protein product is CASGAGTSHTGELFF.

Here the CDR3 DNA reads TGTGCCAGCAAGATCGACAGCAGGAATGAAAAACTGTTTTTT. It yields the protein CASKIDSRNEKLFF. This chain joins TRBV6-1 and TRBJ1-4; tentatively, D is TRBD1 (5 bases). Per the germline V gene, CDR1 is MNHNS and CDR2 is SASEGT. The V and J ends lost 7 bases and 5 bases respectively, with 14 bases between them. The CDR3 is 14 amino acids.

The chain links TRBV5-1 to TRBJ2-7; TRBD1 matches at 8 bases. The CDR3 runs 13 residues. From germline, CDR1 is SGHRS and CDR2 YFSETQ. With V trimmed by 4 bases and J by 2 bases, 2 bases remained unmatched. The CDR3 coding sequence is TGCGCCAGCAGCCAGGACAGGGCCTACGAGCAGTACTTC. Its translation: CASSQDRAYEQYF.

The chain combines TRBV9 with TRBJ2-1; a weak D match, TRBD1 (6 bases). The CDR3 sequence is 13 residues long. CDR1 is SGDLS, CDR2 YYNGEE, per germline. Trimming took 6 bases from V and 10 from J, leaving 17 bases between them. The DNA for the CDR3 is TGTGCCAGCAATAACAGTCCCAGGGGCGAGCAGTTCTTC. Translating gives CASNNSPRGEQFF.

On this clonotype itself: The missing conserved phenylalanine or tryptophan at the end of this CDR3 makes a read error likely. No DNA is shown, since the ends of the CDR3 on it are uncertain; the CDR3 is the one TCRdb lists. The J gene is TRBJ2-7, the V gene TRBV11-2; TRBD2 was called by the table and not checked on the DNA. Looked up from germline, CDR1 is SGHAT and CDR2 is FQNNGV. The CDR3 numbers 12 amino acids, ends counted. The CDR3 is CASSLGPGTSGI.

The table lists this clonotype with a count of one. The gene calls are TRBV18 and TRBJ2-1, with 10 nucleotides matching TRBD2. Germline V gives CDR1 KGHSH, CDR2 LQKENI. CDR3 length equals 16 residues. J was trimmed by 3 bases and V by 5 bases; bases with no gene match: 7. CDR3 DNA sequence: TGTGCCAGCTCATCATCACTAGCGGGGTACTACAATGAGCAGTTCTTC. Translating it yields CASSSSLAGYYNEQFF.

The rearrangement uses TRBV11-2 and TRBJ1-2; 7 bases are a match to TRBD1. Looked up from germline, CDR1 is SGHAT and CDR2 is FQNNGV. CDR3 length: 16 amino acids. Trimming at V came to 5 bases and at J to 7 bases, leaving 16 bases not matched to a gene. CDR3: CASSPGQEGHSSGYTF. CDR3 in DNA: TGTGCCAGCAGCCCCGGACAGGAGGGGCACTCTTCTGGCTACACCTTC.

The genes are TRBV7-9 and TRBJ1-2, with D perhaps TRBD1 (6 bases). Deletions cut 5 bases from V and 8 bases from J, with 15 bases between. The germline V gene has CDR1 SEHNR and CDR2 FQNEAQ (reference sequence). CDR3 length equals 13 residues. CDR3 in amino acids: CASSAQQGEGYTF. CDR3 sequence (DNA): TGTGCCAGCAGCGCCCAACAGGGAGAAGGCTACACCTTC.

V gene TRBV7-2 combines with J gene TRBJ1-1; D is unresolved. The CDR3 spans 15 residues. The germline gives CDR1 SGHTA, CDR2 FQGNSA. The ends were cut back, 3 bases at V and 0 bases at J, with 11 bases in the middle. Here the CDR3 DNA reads TGTGCCAGCAGCTTTACGGCTTCAATGAACACTGAAGCTTTCTTT. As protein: CASSFTASMNTEAFF.

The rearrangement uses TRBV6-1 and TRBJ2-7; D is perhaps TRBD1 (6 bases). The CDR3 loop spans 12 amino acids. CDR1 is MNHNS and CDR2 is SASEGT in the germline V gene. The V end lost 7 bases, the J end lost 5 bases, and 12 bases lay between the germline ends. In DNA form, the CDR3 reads TGTGCCAGCAAGGGACAAATCCACGAGCAGTACTTC. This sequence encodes CASKGQIHEQYF.

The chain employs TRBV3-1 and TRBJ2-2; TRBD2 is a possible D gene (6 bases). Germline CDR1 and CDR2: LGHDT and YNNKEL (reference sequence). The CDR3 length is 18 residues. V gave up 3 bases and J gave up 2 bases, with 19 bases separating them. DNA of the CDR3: TGTGCCAGCAGCCACTCCTGGGCCGGGAGTATTAACACCGGGGAGCTGTTTTTT. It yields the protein CASSHSWAGSINTGELFF.

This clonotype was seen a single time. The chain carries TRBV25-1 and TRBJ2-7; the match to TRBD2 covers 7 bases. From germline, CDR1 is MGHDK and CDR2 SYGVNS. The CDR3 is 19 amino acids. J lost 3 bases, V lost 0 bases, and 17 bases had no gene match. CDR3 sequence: CASSEYWENGCGRNYEQYF. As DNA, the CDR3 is TGTGCCAGCAGTGAATACTGGGAGAATGGCTGCGGGAGAAACTACGAGCAGTACTTC.

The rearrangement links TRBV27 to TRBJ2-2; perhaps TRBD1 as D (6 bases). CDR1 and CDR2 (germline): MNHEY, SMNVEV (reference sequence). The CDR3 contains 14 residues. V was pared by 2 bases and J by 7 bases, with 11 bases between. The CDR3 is CASSLGRGVGELFF. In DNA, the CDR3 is TGTGCCAGCAGTTTAGGCAGGGGAGTCGGGGAGCTGTTTTTT.

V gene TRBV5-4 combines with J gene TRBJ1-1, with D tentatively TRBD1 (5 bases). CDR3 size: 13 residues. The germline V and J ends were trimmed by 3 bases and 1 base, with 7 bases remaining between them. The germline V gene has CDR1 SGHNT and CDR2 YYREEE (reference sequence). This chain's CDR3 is CASSSTANTEAFF. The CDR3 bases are TGTGCCAGCAGCTCGACAGCGAACACTGAAGCTTTCTTT.

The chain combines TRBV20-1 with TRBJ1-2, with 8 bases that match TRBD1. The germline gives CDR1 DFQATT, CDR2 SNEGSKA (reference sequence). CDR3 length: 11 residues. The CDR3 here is CSSGQVFDYTF. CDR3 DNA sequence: TGCAGCTCGGGACAGGTTTTCGACTACACCTTC.

CDR3 nucleotides: TGTGCCAGCAGTTTATTCCAGGGGCGGTGGGAGACCCAGTACTTC. Its translation: CASSLFQGRWETQYF. The chain recombines TRBV27 with TRBJ2-5; possibly TRBD1 for D (6 bases). Between the trimmed V and J ends, which lost 1 base and 5 bases, there was a span of 14 bases. Looked up from germline, CDR1 is MNHEY and CDR2 is SMNVEV (reference sequence). This CDR3 has 15 residues.

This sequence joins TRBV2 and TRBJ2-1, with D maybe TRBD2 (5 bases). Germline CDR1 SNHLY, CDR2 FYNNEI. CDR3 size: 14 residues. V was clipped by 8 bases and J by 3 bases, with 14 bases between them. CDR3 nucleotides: TGTGCCAGCGTTGGACTCGGTGGCTACAATGAGCAGTTCTTC. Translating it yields CASVGLGGYNEQFF.

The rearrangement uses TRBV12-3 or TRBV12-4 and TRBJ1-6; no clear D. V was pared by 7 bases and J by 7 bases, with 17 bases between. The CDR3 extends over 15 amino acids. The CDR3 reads CASTVLAAGNSPLHF. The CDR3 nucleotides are TGTGCCAGCACCGTATTGGCAGCTGGAAATTCACCCCTCCACTTT.

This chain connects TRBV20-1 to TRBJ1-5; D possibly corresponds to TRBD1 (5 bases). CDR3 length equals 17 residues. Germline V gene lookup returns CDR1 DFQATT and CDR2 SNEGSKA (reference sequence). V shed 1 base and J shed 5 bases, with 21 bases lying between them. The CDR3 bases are TGCAGTGCTAGAGCTATCTTCGGGGACGTAAGAGATCAGCCCCAGCATTTT. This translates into CSARAIFGDVRDQPQHF.

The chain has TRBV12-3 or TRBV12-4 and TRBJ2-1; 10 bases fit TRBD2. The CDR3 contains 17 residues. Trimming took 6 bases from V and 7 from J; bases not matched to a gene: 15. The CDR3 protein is CASSPSQTSGTVNEQFF. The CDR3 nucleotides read TGTGCCAGCAGCCCCTCTCAAACTAGCGGGACCGTAAATGAGCAGTTCTTC.

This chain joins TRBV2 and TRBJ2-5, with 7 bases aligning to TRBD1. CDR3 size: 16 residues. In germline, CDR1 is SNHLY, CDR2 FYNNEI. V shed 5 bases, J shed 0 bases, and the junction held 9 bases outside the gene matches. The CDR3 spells CASSSRQGTYQETQYF. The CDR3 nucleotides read TGTGCCAGCAGTTCTCGACAGGGAACATACCAAGAGACCCAGTACTTC.

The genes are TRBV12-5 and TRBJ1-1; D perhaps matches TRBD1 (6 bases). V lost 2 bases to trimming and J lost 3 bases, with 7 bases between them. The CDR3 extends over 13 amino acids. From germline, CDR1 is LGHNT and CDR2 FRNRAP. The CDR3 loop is CASGLPGDTEAFF. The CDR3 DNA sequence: TGTGCTAGTGGTTTGCCAGGGGACACTGAAGCTTTCTTT. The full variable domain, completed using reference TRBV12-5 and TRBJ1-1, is DARVTQTPRHKVTEMGQEVTMRCQPILGHNTVFWYRQTMMQGLELLAYFRNRAPLDDSGMPKDRFSAEMPDATLATLKIQPSEPRDSAVYFCASGLPGDTEAFFGQGTRLTVV.